This T cell receptor (beta chain) comes out of a study of blood T cells in healthy people across ages. Then a second PCR, running about 6 to 11 cycles, was carried out with a sample-barcoded 5' primer and a J-beta primer mix. TCRdb fed the 5' RACE reads into MiXCR, producing one record per CDR3 protein. Counted here are 760,000 or so distinct CDR3 sequences, approximately 25% occurring once; the ten biggest clones make up 9.4%. This clonotype has just a few counts. Antigen specificity is unknown. Study-level findings and limits: Using unsorted PBMCs precluded a conclusive naive versus antigen-experienced comparison.

Per the germline V gene, CDR1 is MGHRA and CDR2 is YSYEKL. With 0 bases removed from V and 4 bases from J, the gap between germline ends came to 9 bases. The CDR3 consists of 15 residues. In addition, the sample was reused for a study of T cells of mothers and their children. Per that study: Overlap measured in related mother-child pairs was slightly, non-significantly higher than in unrelated pairs. Evidence of persistent microchimeric T cell clones was absent.

The clonotype was recovered from a boy aged 5-17 years in good health. This sequence joins TRBV4-1 and TRBJ1-4, with D hard to call. Material: blood. The CDR3: CASSQDSQINEKLFF. For the CDR3, the DNA is TGCGCCAGCAGCCAAGATAGCCAGATTAATGAAAAACTGTTTTTT.